This T cell receptor (beta chain) was profiled in a study of cytomegalovirus exposure and HLA in healthy donors. General study results and limits: In a later analysis, common viral pathogens appeared linked to several of the most significant clusters. Sequencing likely caused a cluster of highly shared sequence variants.

Turning to this clone: The antigen is undetermined.

Germline values: CDR1 SGDLS, CDR2 YYNGEE. The CDR3 has 19 residues. Trimming took 0 bases from V and 0 from J, leaving 16 bases between them. Researchers ran the PCR with 60 Vbeta and 13 Jbeta primers. The method was immunoSEQ multiplex PCR; TCRdb's version includes in-frame clones alone and lacks a portion of them. Found here are about 200,000 clones, 80% to 85% of them singletons; the top ten hold 1.5% to 2%. The chain recombines TRBV9 with TRBJ2-6; a possible D gene is TRBD2 (6 bases). This sequence was found in a woman aged 18-29 years in good health and CMV-seronegative. Sample: PBMCs. This CDR3 is CASSVEWQGLSSGANVLTF. The CDR3 DNA sequence: TGTGCCAGCAGCGTAGAATGGCAGGGACTGAGCTCTGGGGCCAACGTCCTGACTTTC. Drawing the rest from reference TRBV9 and TRBJ2-6, the complete variable domain is DSGVTQTPKHLITATGQRVTLRCSPRSGDLSVYWYQQSLDQGLQFLIQYYNGEERAKGNILERFSAQQFPDLHSELNLSSLELGDSALYFCASSVEWQGLSSGANVLTFGAGSRLTVL.